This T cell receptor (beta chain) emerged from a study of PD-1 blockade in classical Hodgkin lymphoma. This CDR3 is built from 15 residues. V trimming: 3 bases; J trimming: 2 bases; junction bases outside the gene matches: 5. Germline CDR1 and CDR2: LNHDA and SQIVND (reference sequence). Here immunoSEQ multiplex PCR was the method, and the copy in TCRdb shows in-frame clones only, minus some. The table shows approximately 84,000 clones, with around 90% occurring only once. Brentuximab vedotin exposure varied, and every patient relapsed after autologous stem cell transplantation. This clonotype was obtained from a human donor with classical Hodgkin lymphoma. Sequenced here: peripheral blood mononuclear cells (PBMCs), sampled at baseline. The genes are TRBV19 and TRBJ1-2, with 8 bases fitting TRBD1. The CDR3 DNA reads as TGTGCCAGTAGTATTGGGACAGGCCTAAACTATGGCTACACCTTC. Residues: CASSIGTGLNYGYTF.